These T cell receptor beta chains were read from a single sample in a study of blood T cell repertoires in COVID-19. TCRdb's copy holds only in-frame clones and misses some; the assay was immunoSEQ multiplex PCR. The sample consists of fewer than 300,000 clones, 90% to 95% of them appearing once. Sequencing was performed on peripheral blood. Receptors originate from a woman aged 25-40 years with COVID-19, enrolled during active disease. CDR3s include the opening cysteine and the closing phenylalanine or tryptophan. The D gene is left open where the match is weak. Clone sizes are given selectively: once, few, many, or a class where the clone is expanded.

>TRBV5-8|.|TRBJ2-7|.
TGTGCCAGCAGCTTCCAATTCGACCGCGGGAACTACGAGCAGTACTTC
CASSFQFDRGNYEQYF
>TRBV6-6|.|TRBJ1-4|few
TGTGCCAGCAGTTTCGGCGTTTCGGGAGGTGAAAAACTGTTTTTT
CASSFGVSGGEKLFF
>TRBV30|TRBD1|TRBJ1-1|.
TGTGCCTGGAGTCTAGACAGGGGGACTGAAGCTTTCTTT
CAWSLDRGTEAFF
>TRBV11-2|TRBD2|TRBJ2-1|once
TGTGCCAGCAGCTTAGGCCTAGCGGGGACAAGTAGTGAGCAGTTCTTC
CASSLGLAGTSSEQFF
>TRBV13|TRBD1|TRBJ1-1|.
TGTGCCAGCAGCCCCCAGGGGGTCACTGAAGCTTTCTTT
CASSPQGVTEAFF
>TRBV6-2/TRBV6-3|TRBD1|TRBJ1-2|.
TGTGCCAGCAGTTACCTCACGGGACAGGGGCATGGCTACACCTTC
CASSYLTGQGHGYTF
>TRBV11-2|.|TRBJ1-1|few
TGTGCCAGCAGCTTGAACAGAAAAAGCTCAGGGGTTCTGAACACTGAAGCTTTCTTT
CASSLNRKSSGVLNTEAFF
>TRBV5-5|.|TRBJ1-1|.
TGTGCCAGCAGCTTGGAAGGGGGCACTGAAGCTTTCTTT
CASSLEGGTEAFF
>TRBV5-4|.|TRBJ2-7|.
TGTGCCAGCAGCTTGGATCGGGGTTGGGGCGAGCAGTACTTC
CASSLDRGWGEQYF
>TRBV5-1|.|TRBJ1-3|once
TGCGCCAGCAGCTTGGCCCCCGACTCGGGAAACACCATATATTTT
CASSLAPDSGNTIYF
>TRBV30|.|TRBJ1-2|.
TGTGCCTGGTCCTTGGGCGGGGGAGGTGGCTACACCTTC
CAWSLGGGGGYTF
>TRBV19|.|TRBJ2-2|.
TGTGCCAGTACGGGCACCGGGGAGCTGTTTTTT
CASTGTGELFF
>TRBV5-1|TRBD2|TRBJ2-1|.
TGCGCCAGCAGCATGGGGACTAGCGGGACTCGCTACAATGAGCAGTTCTTC
CASSMGTSGTRYNEQFF
>TRBV5-1|TRBD2|TRBJ2-7|few
TGCGCCAGCAGCCCCGGTGTGAGGCGGGAGAGCGAGCAGTACTTC
CASSPGVRRESEQYF
>TRBV30|.|TRBJ2-6|.
TGTGCCTGGAGTGTGGGCTTCTCTGGGGCCAACGTCCTGACTTTC
CAWSVGFSGANVLTF
>TRBV5-1|.|TRBJ1-1|once
TGCGCCAGCAGCTTGACTAGGGATAACACTGAAGCTTTCTTT
CASSLTRDNTEAFF
>TRBV7-9|.|TRBJ1-1|.
TGTGCCAGCAGGTATACAGGGAACACTGAAGCTTTCTTT
CASRYTGNTEAFF
>TRBV4-1|TRBD1|TRBJ1-2|.
TGCGCCAGCAGCCATCACTCGACAGGGCCCTATGGCTACACCTTC
CASSHHSTGPYGYTF
>TRBV19|.|TRBJ1-5|.
TGTGCCAGTAGTGGGCAGGGATGGGGTCAGCCCCAGCATTTT
CASSGQGWGQPQHF
>TRBV5-4|TRBD2|TRBJ2-7|.
TGTGCCAGCAGCTTGGGACTAGCGGCCTCCTACGAGCAGTACTTC
CASSLGLAASYEQYF
>TRBV11-3|.|TRBJ2-3|.
TGTGCCAGCAGCTTAGGAACCGCCCAGTACACAGATACGCAGTATTTT
CASSLGTAQYTDTQYF
>TRBV21-1|.|TRBJ1-5|.
TGTGCCAGCAGCTGGACAGGGGGCCAGCCCCAGCATTTT
CASSWTGGQPQHF
>TRBV10-3|TRBD2|TRBJ2-1|.
TGTGCCATCAGTGATAGGGATTTAGGGACTAGCGGGCGTTACTACAATGAGCAGTTCTTC
CAISDRDLGTSGRYYNEQFF
>TRBV5-4|.|TRBJ2-2|once
TGTGCCAGCAGCTTGGACAGGGCTGGCGGGGAGCTGTTTTTT
CASSLDRAGGELFF
>TRBV5-1|TRBD2|TRBJ2-4|.
TGCGCCAGCAGCCCAGGGACTAGCTCAAAAAACATTCAGTACTTC
CASSPGTSSKNIQYF
>TRBV11-2|.|TRBJ1-6|few
TGTGCCAGTGGGAGTGGGAGTTCACCCCTCCACTTT
CASGSGSSPLHF
>TRBV27|.|TRBJ1-1|.
TGTGCCAGCAGTATACAGGTGAACACTGAAGCTTTCTTT
CASSIQVNTEAFF
>TRBV25-1|TRBD2|TRBJ2-5|.
TGTGCCAGCAGTGAATGGCTAGCGGGTGAGACCCAGTACTTC
CASSEWLAGETQYF
>TRBV28|.|TRBJ1-1|.
TGTGCCAGCAGTTTAGTCGAGAGGAACACTGAAGCTTTCTTT
CASSLVERNTEAFF
>TRBV19|TRBD2|TRBJ2-2|.
TGTGCCAGTAGTCTTTTAGCGGGAGGCACCGGGGAGCTGTTTTTT
CASSLLAGGTGELFF
>TRBV30|TRBD2|TRBJ2-1|once
TGTGCCTGGAGTGGCGCTAGCGGAGCCGGCAATGAGCAGTTCTTC
CAWSGASGAGNEQFF
>TRBV6-1|TRBD1|TRBJ1-2|few
TGTGCCAGCAGTGAAGCCGGGACAGGGGCCTTTAACTATGGCTACACCTTC
CASSEAGTGAFNYGYTF
>TRBV7-2|.|TRBJ2-2|.
TGTGCCAGCAGCTACCGCCGGGACTCCCTTGGAACCGGGGAGCTGTTTTTT
CASSYRRDSLGTGELFF
>TRBV28|TRBD2|TRBJ2-1|.
TGTGCCAGCAGTCTCCTGGGAGCGGGAGTCGATGTGTTCTTC
CASSLLGAGVDVFF
>TRBV2|TRBD2|TRBJ2-1|.
TGTGCCAGCAGTCTAGCGGAGGCCAATGAGCAGTTCTTC
CASSLAEANEQFF
>TRBV2|.|TRBJ1-4|.
TGTGCCAGCAGCCAGGGTGAAAAACTGTTTTTT
CASSQGEKLFF
>TRBV2|TRBD1|TRBJ1-2|.
TGTGCCAGCAGTGAAGCGCTTAGGCAGGGGGCCGGTAACTATGGCTACACCTTC
CASSEALRQGAGNYGYTF
>TRBV5-1|TRBD1|TRBJ2-3|once
TGCGCCAGCAGTGTTGGAGGGACAGGGGTCAGAGATACGCAGTATTTT
CASSVGGTGVRDTQYF
>TRBV5-4|TRBD2|TRBJ2-1|.
TGTGCCAGCAGCTTGGCCTTCGCGGGAGGACGGAATGAGCAGTTCTTC
CASSLAFAGGRNEQFF
>TRBV19|TRBD2|TRBJ2-7|.
TGTGCCAGTAGTATGGGAGGCGGGGGGCCTTACGAGCAGTACTTC
CASSMGGGGPYEQYF
>TRBV25-1|.|TRBJ2-3|.
TGTGCCAGCAGTGAAGACACTAGCACAGATACGCAGTATTTT
CASSEDTSTDTQYF
>TRBV19|TRBD2|TRBJ2-3|.
TGTGCCAGTAGTCCCCCGGGAGGGGCAGATACGCAGTATTTT
CASSPPGGADTQYF
>TRBV6-1|TRBD2|TRBJ2-7|.
TGTGCCAGCAGTGAAGCCCGACTAGCGGGAGCTCACGAGCAGTACTTC
CASSEARLAGAHEQYF
>TRBV28|.|TRBJ1-2|.
TGTGCCAGCAGGGAAGGGCAGGGGACCCATGGCTACACCTTC
CASREGQGTHGYTF
>TRBV5-6|.|TRBJ2-1|.
TGTGCCAGCAGCTTGTATAATGAGCAGTTCTTC
CASSLYNEQFF
>TRBV25-1|.|TRBJ1-1|.
TGTGCCAGCAGTGAATTCGGGGACATGAACACTGAAGCTTTCTTT
CASSEFGDMNTEAFF
>TRBV5-1|TRBD1|TRBJ2-3|.
TGCGCCAGCAGGTATACAGGGGGCATGATTACAGATACGCAGTATTTT
CASRYTGGMITDTQYF
>TRBV7-6|.|TRBJ2-7|.
TGTGCCAGCAGCTTAGGAGGTCTCGGTCCGGGCGAGCAGTACTTC
CASSLGGLGPGEQYF